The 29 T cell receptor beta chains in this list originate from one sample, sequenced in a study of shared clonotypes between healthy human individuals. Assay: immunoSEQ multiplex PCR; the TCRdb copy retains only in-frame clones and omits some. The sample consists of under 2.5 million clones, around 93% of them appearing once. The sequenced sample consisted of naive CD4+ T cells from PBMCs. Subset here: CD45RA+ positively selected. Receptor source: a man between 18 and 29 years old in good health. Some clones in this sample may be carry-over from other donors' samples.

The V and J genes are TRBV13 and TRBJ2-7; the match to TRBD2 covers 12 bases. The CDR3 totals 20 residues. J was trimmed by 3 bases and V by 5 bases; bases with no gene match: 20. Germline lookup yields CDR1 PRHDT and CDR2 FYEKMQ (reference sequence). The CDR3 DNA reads TGTGCCAGCAGCGCGACAGGGCTAACTAGCGGGAGGCTCCTTTTCTACGAGCAGTACTTC. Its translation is CASSATGLTSGRLLFYEQYF. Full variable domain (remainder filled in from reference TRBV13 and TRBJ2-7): AAGVIQSPRHLIKEKRETATLKCYPIPRHDTVYWYQQGPGQDPQFLISFYEKMQSDKGSIPDRFSAQQFSDYHSELNMSSLELGDSALYFCASSATGLTSGRLLFYEQYFGPGTRLTVT.

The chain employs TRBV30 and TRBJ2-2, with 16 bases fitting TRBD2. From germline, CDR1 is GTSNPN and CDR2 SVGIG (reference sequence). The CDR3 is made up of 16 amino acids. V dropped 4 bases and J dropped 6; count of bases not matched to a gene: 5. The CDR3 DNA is TGTGCCTGGACCCCGGGACTAGCGGGAGGGCCCGGGGAGCTGTTTTTT. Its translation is CAWTPGLAGGPGELFF. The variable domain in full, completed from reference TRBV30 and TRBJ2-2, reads SQTIHQWPATLVQPVGSPLSLECTVEGTSNPNLYWYRQAAGRGLQLLFYSVGIGQISSEVPQNLSASRPQDRQFILSSKKLLLSDSGFYLCAWTPGLAGGPGELFFGEGSRLTVL.

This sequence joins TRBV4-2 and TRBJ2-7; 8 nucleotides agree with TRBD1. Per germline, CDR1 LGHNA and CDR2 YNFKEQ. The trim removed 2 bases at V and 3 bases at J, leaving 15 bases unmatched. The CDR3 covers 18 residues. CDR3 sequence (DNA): TGTGCCAGCAGCCAAACTTTACTTACAGGGGGACGCGTCTACGAGCAGTACTTC. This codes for CASSQTLLTGGRVYEQYF.

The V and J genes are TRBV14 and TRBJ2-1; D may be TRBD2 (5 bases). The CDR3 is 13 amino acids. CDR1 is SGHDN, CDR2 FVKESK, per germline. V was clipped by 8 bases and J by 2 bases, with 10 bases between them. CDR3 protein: CASGSPAYNEQFF. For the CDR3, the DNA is TGTGCCAGCGGGAGTCCCGCCTACAATGAGCAGTTCTTC.

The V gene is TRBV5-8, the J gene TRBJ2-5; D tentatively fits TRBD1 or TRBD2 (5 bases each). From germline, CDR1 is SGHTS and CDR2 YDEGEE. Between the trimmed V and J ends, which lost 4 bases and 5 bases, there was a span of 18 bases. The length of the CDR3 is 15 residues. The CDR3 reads CASSVGVSPRETQYF. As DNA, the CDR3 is TGTGCCAGCAGCGTGGGGGTGAGTCCGAGGGAGACCCAGTACTTC.

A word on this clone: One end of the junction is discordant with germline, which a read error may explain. The DNA of the CDR3 is TGCGCCAGCAGCCAATCACTCCCCTACTCCTACGAGCAGTACTTC. Its protein is CASSQSLPYSYEQYF. The chain combines TRBV11-2 with TRBJ2-7; D uncertain. The CDR3 contains 15 residues. CDR1 and CDR2 (germline): SGHAT, FQNNGV.

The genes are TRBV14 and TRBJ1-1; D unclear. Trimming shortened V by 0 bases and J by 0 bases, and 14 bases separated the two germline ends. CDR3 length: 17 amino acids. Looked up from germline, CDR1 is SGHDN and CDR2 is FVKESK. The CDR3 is CASSQDLPTQMNTEAFF. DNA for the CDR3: TGTGCCAGCAGCCAAGATCTCCCTACCCAAATGAACACTGAAGCTTTCTTT. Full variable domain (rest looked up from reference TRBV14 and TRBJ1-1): EAGVTQFPSHSVIEKGQTVTLRCDPISGHDNLYWYRRVMGKEIKFLLHFVKESKQDESGMPNNRFLAERTGGTYSTLKVQPAELEDSGVYFCASSQDLPTQMNTEAFFGQGTRLTVV.

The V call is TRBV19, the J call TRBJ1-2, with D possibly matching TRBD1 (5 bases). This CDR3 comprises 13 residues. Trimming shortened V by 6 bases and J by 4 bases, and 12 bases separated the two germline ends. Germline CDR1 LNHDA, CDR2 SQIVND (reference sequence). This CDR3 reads CASRSQGTYGYTF. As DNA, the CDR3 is TGTGCCAGTAGGTCCCAGGGAACCTATGGCTACACCTTC.

The CDR3 bases are TGTGCCATCAGTGCCCGACTAGCGGAAACCAGCACAGATACGCAGTATTTT. It codes for CAISARLAETSTDTQYF. V usage is TRBV10-3 and J usage is TRBJ2-3; 9 bases are a match to TRBD2. V lost 4 bases to trimming and J lost 0 bases; unmatched junction nucleotides: 8. The CDR3 is 17 residues long. Germline V gene lookup returns CDR1 ENHRY and CDR2 SYGVKD.

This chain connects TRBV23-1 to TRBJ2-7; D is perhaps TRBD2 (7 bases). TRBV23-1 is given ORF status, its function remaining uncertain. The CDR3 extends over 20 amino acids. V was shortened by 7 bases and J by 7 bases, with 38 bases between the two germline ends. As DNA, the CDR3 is TGCGCCAGCATCGTAGGGTGGGAAGGACGGGAGGCCCAAAGGGGGAAAGAGCAGTACTTC. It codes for CASIVGWEGREAQRGKEQYF.

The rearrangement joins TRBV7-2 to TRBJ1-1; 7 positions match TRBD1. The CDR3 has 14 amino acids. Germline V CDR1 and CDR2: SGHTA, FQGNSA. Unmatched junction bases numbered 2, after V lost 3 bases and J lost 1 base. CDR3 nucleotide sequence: TGTGCCAGCAGCTTCTCAGGGGGGAACACTGAAGCTTTCTTT. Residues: CASSFSGGNTEAFF. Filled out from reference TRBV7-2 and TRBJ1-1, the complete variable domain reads GAGVSQSPSNKVTEKGKDVELRCDPISGHTALYWYRQSLGQGLEFLIYFQGNSAPDKSGLPSDRFSAERTGGSVSTLTIQRTQQEDSAVYLCASSFSGGNTEAFFGQGTRLTVV.

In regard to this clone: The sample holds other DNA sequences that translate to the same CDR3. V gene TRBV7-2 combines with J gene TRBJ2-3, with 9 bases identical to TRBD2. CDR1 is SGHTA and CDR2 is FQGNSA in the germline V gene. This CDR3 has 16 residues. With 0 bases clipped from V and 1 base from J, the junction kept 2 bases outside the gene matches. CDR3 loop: CASSLAAGGGTDTQYF. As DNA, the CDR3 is TGTGCCAGCAGCTTAGCTGCGGGAGGGGGCACAGATACGCAGTATTTT.

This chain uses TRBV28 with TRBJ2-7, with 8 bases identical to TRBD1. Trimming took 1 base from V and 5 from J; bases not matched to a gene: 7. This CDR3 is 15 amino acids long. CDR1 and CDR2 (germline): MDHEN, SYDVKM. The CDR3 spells CASSLSDRGGHEQYF. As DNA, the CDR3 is TGTGCCAGCAGTTTATCCGACAGGGGAGGCCACGAGCAGTACTTC.

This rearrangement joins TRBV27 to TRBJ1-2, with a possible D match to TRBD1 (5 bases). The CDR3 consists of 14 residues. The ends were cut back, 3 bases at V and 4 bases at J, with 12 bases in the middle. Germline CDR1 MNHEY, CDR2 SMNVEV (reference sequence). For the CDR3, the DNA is TGTGCCAGCAGTTTCTCCAGGGTGGCCTATGGCTACACCTTC. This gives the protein CASSFSRVAYGYTF.

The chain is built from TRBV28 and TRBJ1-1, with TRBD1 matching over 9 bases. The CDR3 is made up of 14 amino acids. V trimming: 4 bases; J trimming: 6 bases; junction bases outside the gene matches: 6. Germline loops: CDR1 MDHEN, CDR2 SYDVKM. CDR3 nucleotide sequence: TGTGCCAGCAGTTCGACAGGGGGGAAAGCTGAAGCTTTCTTT. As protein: CASSSTGGKAEAFF.

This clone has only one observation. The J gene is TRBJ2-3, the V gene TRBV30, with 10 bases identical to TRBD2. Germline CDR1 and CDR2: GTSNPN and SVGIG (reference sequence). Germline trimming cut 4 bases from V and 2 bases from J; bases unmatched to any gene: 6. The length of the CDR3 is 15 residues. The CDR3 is CAWTPGLADTDTQYF. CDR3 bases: TGTGCCTGGACCCCCGGACTAGCGGACACAGATACGCAGTATTTT.

CDR3 region: CSVRGLTGTDTQYF. CDR3 bases: TGCAGCGTGCGGGGACTCACTGGGACAGATACGCAGTATTTT. V is TRBV29-1 and J is TRBJ2-3, with D perhaps matching TRBD2 (6 bases). Germline CDR1 is SQVTM and CDR2 is ANQGSEA. Trimming left V 6 bases short and J 3 bases short, with 16 bases between. This CDR3 has 14 residues.

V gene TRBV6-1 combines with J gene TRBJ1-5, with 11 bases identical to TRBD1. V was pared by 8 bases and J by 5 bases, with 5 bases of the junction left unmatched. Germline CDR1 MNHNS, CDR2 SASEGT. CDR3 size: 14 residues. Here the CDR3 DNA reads TGTGCCAGCGCTAGGGGACAGGGGGATCAGCCCCAGCATTTT. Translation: CASARGQGDQPQHF.

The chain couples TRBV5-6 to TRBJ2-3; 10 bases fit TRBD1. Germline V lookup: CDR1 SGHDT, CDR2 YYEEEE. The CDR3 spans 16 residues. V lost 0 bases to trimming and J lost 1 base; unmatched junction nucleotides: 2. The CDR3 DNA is TGTGCCAGCAGCTTGGGGACAGGGGGGGGCACAGATACGCAGTATTTT. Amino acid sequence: CASSLGTGGGTDTQYF.

This CDR3 is CASTPWGAPYGYTF. For the CDR3, the DNA is TGTGCCAGCACACCGTGGGGGGCCCCCTATGGCTACACCTTC. The chain couples TRBV7-9 to TRBJ1-2, with a weak D call TRBD1 (6 bases). Per the germline V gene, CDR1 is SEHNR and CDR2 is FQNEAQ (reference sequence). V was cut by 7 bases and J by 4 bases, with 16 bases left in between. This CDR3 comprises 14 residues.

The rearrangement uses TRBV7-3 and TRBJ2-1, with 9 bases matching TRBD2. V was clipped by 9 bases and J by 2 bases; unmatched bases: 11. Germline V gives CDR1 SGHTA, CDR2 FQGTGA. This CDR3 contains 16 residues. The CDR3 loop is CASSFSAGGTYNEQFF. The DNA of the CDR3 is TGTGCCAGTTCTTTTTCGGCGGGAGGGACCTACAATGAGCAGTTCTTC.

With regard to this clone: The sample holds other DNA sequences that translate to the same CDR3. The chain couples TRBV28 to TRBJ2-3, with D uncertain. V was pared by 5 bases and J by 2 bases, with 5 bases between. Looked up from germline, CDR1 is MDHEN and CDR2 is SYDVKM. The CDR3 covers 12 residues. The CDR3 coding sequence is TGTGCCAGCAGTCCGAACACAGATACGCAGTATTTT. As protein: CASSPNTDTQYF.

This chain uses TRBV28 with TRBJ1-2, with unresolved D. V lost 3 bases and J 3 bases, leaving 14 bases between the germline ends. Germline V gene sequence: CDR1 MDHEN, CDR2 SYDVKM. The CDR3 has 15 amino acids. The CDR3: CASSFLRRTDYGYTF. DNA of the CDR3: TGTGCCAGCAGTTTCCTTCGTAGGACGGACTATGGCTACACCTTC.

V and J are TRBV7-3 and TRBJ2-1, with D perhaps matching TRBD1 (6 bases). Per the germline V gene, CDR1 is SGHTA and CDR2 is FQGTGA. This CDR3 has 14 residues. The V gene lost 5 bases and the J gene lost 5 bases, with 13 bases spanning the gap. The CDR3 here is CASSPRAGDNEQFF. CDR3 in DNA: TGTGCCAGCAGCCCCAGGGCAGGGGACAATGAGCAGTTCTTC.

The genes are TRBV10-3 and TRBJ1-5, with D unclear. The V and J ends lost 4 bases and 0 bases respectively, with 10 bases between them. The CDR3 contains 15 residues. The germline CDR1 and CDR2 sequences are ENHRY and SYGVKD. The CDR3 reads CAISAARNSNQPQHF. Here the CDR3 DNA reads TGTGCCATCAGTGCTGCCAGAAATAGCAATCAGCCCCAGCATTTT.

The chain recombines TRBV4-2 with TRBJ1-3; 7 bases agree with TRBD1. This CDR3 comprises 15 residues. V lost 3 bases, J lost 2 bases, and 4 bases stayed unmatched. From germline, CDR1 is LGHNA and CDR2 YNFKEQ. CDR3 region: CASSHSGGTGNTIYF. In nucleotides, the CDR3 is TGTGCCAGCAGCCATTCAGGGGGGACTGGAAACACCATATATTTT.

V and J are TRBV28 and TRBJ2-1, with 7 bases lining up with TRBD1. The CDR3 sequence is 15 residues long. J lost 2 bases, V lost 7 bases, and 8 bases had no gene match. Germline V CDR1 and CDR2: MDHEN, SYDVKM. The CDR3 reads CASTHARGPYNEQFF. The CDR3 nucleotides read TGTGCCAGCACCCACGCGAGGGGGCCCTACAATGAGCAGTTCTTC.

The CDR3: CASSEPGQGGSYEQYF. CDR3 coding DNA: TGTGCCAGCAGTGAACCGGGACAGGGGGGCTCCTACGAGCAGTACTTC. This chain links TRBV25-1 with TRBJ2-7; 11 nucleotides align to TRBD1. The CDR3 loop spans 16 amino acids. The V segment lost 2 bases and the J segment 0 bases; nucleotides outside the gene matches: 3. Germline V gene data show CDR1 as MGHDK and CDR2 as SYGVNS.

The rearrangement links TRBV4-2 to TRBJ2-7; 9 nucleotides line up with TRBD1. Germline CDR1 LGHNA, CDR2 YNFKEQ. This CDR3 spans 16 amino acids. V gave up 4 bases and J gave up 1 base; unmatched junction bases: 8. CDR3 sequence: CASSLPGQGESYEQYF. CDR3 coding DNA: TGTGCCAGCAGCCTACCGGGACAGGGCGAGTCCTACGAGCAGTACTTC.